This T cell receptor beta chain was recorded in a study of CD8+CD57+ T cells in acquired aplastic anemia listed by TCRdb under 2018. Some background on the complete study: Extracted DNA from sorted CD4+ and CD8+ cells averaged 3.2 ug, ranging from roughly 0.17 to 27.4 ug. CD8+CD57+ expansion was defined as frequency above the mean frequency observed in healthy subjects. Beyond this particular receptor, the publication reports: No significant difference in CD8+ Simpson's diversity was found between patients and healthy controls (P=0.060). Some 30 CD8+ CDR3 sequences were shared between patients and controls but appeared highly expressed in patients and within their immunodominant clones.

Patients chosen for sequencing had shown expansion of CD8+CD57+ cells by flow cytometry. All patients had severe acquired aplastic anemia diagnosed by International Study of Aplastic Anemia and Agranulocytosis and Camitta criteria. No therapy had been received by the patients at the time of blood sampling. In this study, sorted CD4+ and CD8+ T cells from the blood of healthy subjects and of severe aplastic anemia patients had their TCR repertoires deep-sequenced. In the USA, patient enrollment took place under clinicaltrials.gov protocols 00001620, 01623167, 00001397, 00071045, 00081523 and 00961064. Ficoll-Paque density gradient centrifugation was used to isolate peripheral blood mononuclear cells. Before DNA extraction, CD4+ and CD8+ T cells were sorted by FACS or by magnetic beads. Genomic DNA served as template for TCR beta VDJ combination and CDR3 sequence profiling. TCR repertoire sequencing was run on an Illumina HiSeq 2000. Under the source paper's analysis protocol: Repertoires were assessed using TRBV/TRBJ rearrangement plots, CDR3 size and DJ length profiles, and Simpson's diversity index. The immunodominant clone was defined as the most abundant DNA sequence in deep sequencing data. CDR3 amino acid sequences were screened for sharing across subjects and compared with published repertoires and the VDJdb database. The public reads were reanalyzed by TCRdb: fastp trimming at Q25, MiXCR alignment, in-frame beta chains only. When rows share a CDR3 protein, they turn into one entry using the most common DNA and genes. The V and J calls were determined by TCRdb, not by the authors. The sample contains about 180,000 distinct CDR3 sequences, around 50% of them found a single time. The ten largest account for 13% of the sample.

A word on this clonotype: Its specific antigen is unknown. Base qualities were left out, and no much larger clone turns up one base away.

From the cysteine up to the phenylalanine, the CDR3 has a length of 12 residues. Just CDR3 DNA is preserved here, 36 bases in frame from base 1. V drops 5 bases and J drops 5 bases, leaving 9 bases in between. Looking up the germline V gene (reference sequence) yields CDR1 SEHNR and CDR2 FQNEAQ. The sample consisted of sorted CD4+, CD8+, or CD8+CD57+ T cells (not recorded which) from PBMCs. The clonotype comes from a human donor with aplastic anemia. The sequence joins TRBV7-9 to TRBJ1-1; the D gene cannot be resolved reliably. The nucleotides are TGTGCCAGCAGCCCCCCCTGGACTGAAGCTTTCTTT. Its product reads: CASSPPWTEAFF.